These 4 T cell receptor beta chains originate from one sample sequenced in a study of T cell repertoires in aging, cancer and after chemotherapy. TRB rearrangements spanning V, D and J were amplified using mixed TRB-A/B primers. TCRdb redid the calling of the multiplex PCR reads with MiXCR, one entry per CDR3 protein. The repertoire holds 350 to 450 distinct CDR3 sequences, with 20% to 30% as singletons. TCR beta rearrangements were amplified from peripheral blood genomic DNA. Sequencing was carried out using blood. Receptors were obtained from a human donor with a blood cancer.

This clonotype is deemed medium-sized. An end of the junction does not agree with germline; a read error may underlie this. The CDR3, as DNA: TGCGCCAGCAGCCAAGGCGAGGGGACAGTCCGGGACTTC. Translation: CASSQGEGTVRDF. V and J are TRBV4-3 and TRBJ2-5; 7 bases line up with TRBD1. The V gene's germline CDR1 is LGHNA and CDR2 YSLEER. This CDR3 has 13 residues.

This clonotype has more than one count but fewer than ten. This chain joins TRBV20-1 and TRBJ1-6; D not certain. Germline V lookup: CDR1 DFQATT, CDR2 SNEGSKA (reference sequence). The CDR3 has 18 amino acids. V shed 0 bases and J shed 0 bases, with 15 bases lying between them. In nucleotides, the CDR3 is TGCAGTGCTAGAGATCTGGGCTTTTCCAGCTCCTATAATTCACCCCTCCACTTT. Protein product: CSARDLGFSSSYNSPLHF.

This clonotype is classed as large. The chain links TRBV5-6 to TRBJ2-4; D possibly corresponds to TRBD1 (6 bases). Germline CDR1 is SGHDT and CDR2 is YYEEEE. This CDR3 is built from 16 residues. V was cut by 1 base and J by 0 bases, with 11 bases left in between. The CDR3 is CASSLRGSLAKNIQYF. The CDR3 DNA is TGTGCCAGCAGCTTGAGGGGGAGTCTAGCCAAAAACATTCAGTACTTC.

This clonotype appeared a few times. The chain uses TRBV10-3 and TRBJ1-5; 7 nucleotides agree with TRBD1. CDR1 is ENHRY, CDR2 SYGVKD, per germline. The junction had 4 bases not matched to a gene; V was cut back by 8 bases and J by 0 bases. The CDR3 sequence is 14 residues long. The chain's CDR3 is CAIGTGDSNQPQHF. CDR3 nucleotide sequence: TGTGCCATCGGCACAGGGGATAGCAATCAGCCCCAGCATTTT.